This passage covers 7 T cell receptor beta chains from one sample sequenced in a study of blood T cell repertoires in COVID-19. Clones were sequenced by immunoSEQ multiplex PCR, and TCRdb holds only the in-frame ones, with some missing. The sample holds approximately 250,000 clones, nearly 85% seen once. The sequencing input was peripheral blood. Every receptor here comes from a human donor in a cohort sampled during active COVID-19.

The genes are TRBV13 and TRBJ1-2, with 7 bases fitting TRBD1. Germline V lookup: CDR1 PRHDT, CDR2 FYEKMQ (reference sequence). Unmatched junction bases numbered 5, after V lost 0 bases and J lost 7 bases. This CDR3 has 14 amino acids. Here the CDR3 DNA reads TGTGCCAGCAGCTTAGGTAGGGGGCGTGGTGGCTACACCTTC. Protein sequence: CASSLGRGRGGYTF.

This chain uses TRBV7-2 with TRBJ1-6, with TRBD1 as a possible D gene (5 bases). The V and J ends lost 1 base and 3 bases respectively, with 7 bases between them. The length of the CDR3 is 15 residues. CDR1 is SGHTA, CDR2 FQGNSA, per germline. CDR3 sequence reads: CASSLEGIYNSPLHF. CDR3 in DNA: TGTGCCAGCAGCTTAGAGGGGATCTATAATTCACCCCTCCACTTT. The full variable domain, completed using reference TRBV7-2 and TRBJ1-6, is GAGVSQSPSNKVTEKGKDVELRCDPISGHTALYWYRQSLGQGLEFLIYFQGNSAPDKSGLPSDRFSAERTGGSVSTLTIQRTQQEDSAVYLCASSLEGIYNSPLHFGNGTRLTVT.

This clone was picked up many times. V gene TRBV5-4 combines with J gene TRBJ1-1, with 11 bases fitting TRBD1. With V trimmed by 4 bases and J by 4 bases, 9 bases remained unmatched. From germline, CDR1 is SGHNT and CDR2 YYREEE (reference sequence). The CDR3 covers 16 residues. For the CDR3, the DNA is TGTGCCAGCAGCGCCCCGGGACAGGGGGACGGCACTGAAGCTTTCTTT. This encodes CASSAPGQGDGTEAFF.

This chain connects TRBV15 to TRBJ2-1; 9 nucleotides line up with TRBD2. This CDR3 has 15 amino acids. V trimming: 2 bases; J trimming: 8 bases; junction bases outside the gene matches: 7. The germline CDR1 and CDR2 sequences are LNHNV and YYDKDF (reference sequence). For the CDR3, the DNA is TGTGCCACCAGCAGACCCGGGACTAGCCTAGATGAGCAGTTCTTC. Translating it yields CATSRPGTSLDEQFF.

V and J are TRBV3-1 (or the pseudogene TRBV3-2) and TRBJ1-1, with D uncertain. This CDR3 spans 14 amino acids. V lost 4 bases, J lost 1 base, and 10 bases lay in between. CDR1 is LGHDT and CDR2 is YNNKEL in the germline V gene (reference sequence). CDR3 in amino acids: CASSPNLKNTEAFF. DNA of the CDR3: TGTGCCAGCAGCCCTAACCTCAAGAACACTGAAGCTTTCTTT.

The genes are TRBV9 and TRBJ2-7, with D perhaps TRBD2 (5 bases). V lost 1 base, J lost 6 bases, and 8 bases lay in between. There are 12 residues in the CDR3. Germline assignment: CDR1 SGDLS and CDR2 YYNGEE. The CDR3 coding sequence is TGTGCCAGCAGCGTATCTGCGGGCGAGCAGTACTTC. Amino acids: CASSVSAGEQYF.

CDR3 residues: CASSLRGRGTGNTIYF. The CDR3 DNA reads TGTGCCAGCAGCTTAAGGGGGCGCGGGACTGGAAACACCATATATTTT. The chain links TRBV7-6 to TRBJ1-3, with TRBD1 identical over 7 bases. Germline lookup yields CDR1 SGHVS and CDR2 FNYEAQ. The CDR3 is made up of 16 amino acids. After removal of 2 bases from V and 2 bases from J, the junction contained 6 bases not matched to a gene.